This TCR beta chain is drawn from a study of memory CD8 T cells in hepatitis C reinfection. Study outcomes and limitations: Four to six donors were too few for definitive public clonotype conclusions.

Comments on this clone: Its specificity is unknown. The germline gene is not matched at one end of the junction; a read error may be the cause.

Sample time point: late/post reinfection, 12 to 24 weeks after detection. TCR sequencing was done directly ex vivo on sorted cells, without expansion in vitro. In germline, CDR1 is SSHAT, CDR2 FNYEAQ (reference sequence). The CDR3 sequence is 21 residues long. The protocol was immunoSEQ multiplex PCR, while the TCRdb copy is restricted to in-frame clones and leaves out a portion. The sample includes about 46,000 clones, nearly 90% of them seen just once. The sample comprised naive CD8+ T cells sorted from blood. This rearrangement joins TRBV7-7 to TRBJ2-5; 13 bases agree with TRBD2. This TCR derives from a man between 18 and 29 years old with hepatitis C virus infection. The CDR3 DNA reads as TGTGCTAGCAGCTTAGCCACCCTCACTAGCGGGAGGGCCTTCGAGGCAGAGACCCAGTACTTC. Protein: CASSLATLTSGRAFEAETQYF.